This T cell receptor (beta chain) stems from a study of blood T cells in healthy people across ages. A sample-barcoded 5' primer and a J-beta primer mix were used in a second PCR of roughly 7 to 11 cycles. TCRdb reanalysed the 5' RACE reads using MiXCR and keeps one entry per CDR3 protein. The data show 1.5 million to 2 million distinct CDR3 sequences, roughly 30% seen once. The CDR3 is 14 residues long. The ends lost 4 bases at V and 1 base at J; junction bases unmatched: 2. Per the germline V gene, CDR1 is DFQATT and CDR2 is SNEGSKA (reference sequence). The receptor was isolated from a woman aged 25 to 39 in good health. J is TRBJ2-2 and V is TRBV20-1; 8 positions agree with TRBD1. Sequenced material: blood. The CDR3, as DNA: TGCAGTGCTAAGGGACAGGAGAACACCGGGGAGCTGTTTTTT. Protein sequence: CSAKGQENTGELFF.